One sample yielded the 14 T cell receptor beta chains listed below, sequenced in a study of chemoradiotherapy in HPV16-positive cancers. The repertoire was sequenced with immunoSEQ multiplex PCR; TCRdb's copy has only in-frame clones and lacks some. The table lists fewer than 30,000 clones, approximately 94% of them singletons, with approximately 2.7% in the top ten. Sampling was done from a patient who underwent chemoradiotherapy. Receptors were obtained from a human donor with HPV-associated anogenital cancer.

The chain couples TRBV29-1 to TRBJ2-2, with TRBD1 matching 12 bases. The germline gives CDR1 SQVTM, CDR2 ANQGSEA. V shed 7 bases, J shed 5 bases, and the junction held 11 bases outside the gene matches. CDR3 length equals 16 residues. The CDR3 region is CSGAGTGGARTGELFF. The CDR3 region has the DNA TGCAGCGGCGCCGGGACAGGGGGCGCGAGAACCGGGGAGCTGTTTTTT.

This chain connects TRBV9 to TRBJ1-1; D remains ambiguous. The germline gives CDR1 SGDLS, CDR2 YYNGEE. Trimming took off 0 bases at V and 9 bases at J, with 9 bases between the two ends. The CDR3 runs to 12 residues. The CDR3 loop is CASSVVEGQAFF. DNA of the CDR3: TGTGCCAGCAGCGTAGTGGAGGGTCAAGCTTTCTTT.

The chain carries TRBV18 and TRBJ1-1, with a possible D match to TRBD1 (5 bases). This CDR3 has 14 amino acids. CDR1 KGHSH and CDR2 LQKENI come from the germline V gene. Trimming pared 1 base from V and 4 bases from J, leaving 10 bases between. CDR3 DNA sequence: TGTGCCAGCTCACCACAGGGAGGGACCACTGAAGCTTTCTTT. Protein sequence: CASSPQGGTTEAFF.

This clone was counted once. This chain uses TRBV5-1 with TRBJ1-1; D call uncertain. This CDR3 comprises 14 residues. Germline CDR1 SGHRS, CDR2 YFSETQ. V was clipped by 3 bases and J by 4 bases, with 13 bases between them. CDR3 nucleotides: TGCGCCAGCAGCTCGGCGAGGCTCGGCACTGAAGCTTTCTTT. Its protein is CASSSARLGTEAFF.

The V call is TRBV7-9, the J call TRBJ1-4; unclear D gene. The V gene lost 1 base and the J gene lost 2 bases, with 5 bases spanning the gap. Germline CDR1 reads SEHNR; CDR2 reads FQNEAQ (reference sequence). This CDR3 is built from 14 residues. The CDR3 coding sequence is TGTGCCAGCAGCTTAGTAGGGACTAATGAAAAACTGTTTTTT. Its translation is CASSLVGTNEKLFF.

This chain uses TRBV7-2 with TRBJ2-7; D remains ambiguous. CDR1 is SGHTA, CDR2 FQGNSA, per germline. This CDR3 comprises 15 residues. Trimming stripped 3 bases from V and 0 bases from J, with 12 bases between. Here the CDR3 reads CASSLWWGNSYEQYF. CDR3 DNA sequence: TGTGCCAGCAGCTTGTGGTGGGGTAACTCCTACGAGCAGTACTTC. Combining the CDR3 with reference TRBV7-2 and TRBJ2-7 gives the whole variable domain GAGVSQSPSNKVTEKGKDVELRCDPISGHTALYWYRQSLGQGLEFLIYFQGNSAPDKSGLPSDRFSAERTGGSVSTLTIQRTQQEDSAVYLCASSLWWGNSYEQYFGPGTRLTVT.

The gene calls are TRBV7-3 and TRBJ2-2, with D perhaps TRBD1 (5 bases). The V end lost 1 base, the J end lost 5 bases, and 14 bases lay between the germline ends. Germline CDR1 reads SGHTA; CDR2 reads FQGTGA. There are 16 residues in the CDR3. The CDR3 is CASSLMDGRVTGELFF. The CDR3 bases are TGTGCCAGCAGCTTAATGGACGGCAGGGTGACCGGGGAGCTGTTTTTT.

The chain is built from TRBV27 and TRBJ2-2; D is unresolved. Germline CDR1 and CDR2: MNHEY and SMNVEV (reference sequence). This CDR3 is 14 amino acids long. Trimming pared 5 bases from V and 1 base from J, leaving 8 bases between. The CDR3 nucleotides read TGTGCCAGCAGTCCCACTATGAACACCGGGGAGCTGTTTTTT. It yields the protein CASSPTMNTGELFF.

V and J are TRBV6-6 and TRBJ2-7; D is undetermined. V lost 6 bases and J 0 bases, leaving 15 bases between the germline ends. Germline CDR1 and CDR2: MNHNY and SVGAGI (reference sequence). This CDR3 spans 15 amino acids. CDR3 sequence reads: CASSRVGQSSYEQYF. CDR3 in DNA: TGTGCCAGCAGCCGGGTTGGGCAGAGCTCCTACGAGCAGTACTTC.

This clone was detected only once. The J gene is TRBJ2-5, the V gene TRBV6-5, with D possibly matching TRBD1 (6 bases). CDR3 length equals 16 residues. Germline CDR1 reads MNHEY; CDR2 reads SVGAGI. Trimming took off 2 bases at V and 2 bases at J, with 15 bases between the two ends. The CDR3 protein is CASSYSGQKSQETQYF. As DNA, the CDR3 is TGTGCCAGCAGTTACAGTGGACAGAAGAGTCAAGAGACCCAGTACTTC.

The chain uses TRBV11-3 and TRBJ2-7; 7 positions match TRBD2. This CDR3 region has 13 residues. Germline loops: CDR1 SGHNT, CDR2 YENEEA. The V segment lost 5 bases and the J segment 3 bases; nucleotides outside the gene matches: 4. The CDR3 bases are TGTGCCAGCAGCCTCGGGGGGAACTACGAGCAGTACTTC. It yields the protein CASSLGGNYEQYF.

This chain links TRBV7-2 with TRBJ1-4; D is unclear. Germline V gene sequence: CDR1 SGHTA, CDR2 FQGNSA. CDR3 length: 13 residues. The V end lost 3 bases, the J end lost 10 bases, and 12 bases lay between the germline ends. The CDR3 DNA follows: TGTGCCAGCAGCTTGATAGTCTCCCCAAAACTGTTTTTT. It encodes CASSLIVSPKLFF.

This clone was seen once. This rearrangement joins TRBV30 to TRBJ1-6; 8 nucleotides agree with TRBD1. Losses at the gene ends were 0 bases for V and 2 bases for J; bases not matched to a gene: 6. The germline V gene encodes CDR1 GTSNPN and CDR2 SVGIG (reference sequence). The CDR3 loop spans 17 amino acids. The CDR3 loop is CAWSVRGQGPYNSPLHF. CDR3 nucleotide sequence: TGTGCCTGGAGTGTACGTGGACAGGGCCCCTATAATTCACCCCTCCACTTT.

CDR3 loop: CASSPAGTSGRNTQYF. The CDR3 nucleotides read TGTGCCAGCAGCCCTGCCGGGACTAGCGGGAGAAATACGCAGTATTTT. This rearrangement joins TRBV14 to TRBJ2-3, with TRBD2 matching 14 bases. Germline CDR1 and CDR2: SGHDN and FVKESK. This CDR3 contains 16 residues. Trimming took 4 bases from V and 7 from J; bases not matched to a gene: 7.